Each of the 28 T cell receptor beta chains below was sequenced from the same sample in a study of shared clonotypes between healthy human individuals. Sequencing was performed with immunoSEQ multiplex PCR; in TCRdb, only in-frame clones are kept and a portion is missing. The data hold fewer than 1.8 million clones, with around 98.5% observed a single time. The specimen was naive CD4+ T cells sorted from blood. Subset denoted: CD45RA+ positively selected. The receptors were gathered from a man younger than 40 in good health.

This chain connects TRBV7-2 to TRBJ2-5; D may correspond to TRBD1 or TRBD2 (5 bases each). V was pared by 3 bases and J by 2 bases, with 10 bases between. The CDR3 contains 14 residues. CDR1 and CDR2 (germline): SGHTA, FQGNSA. The CDR3: CASSFRDEQETQYF. CDR3 sequence (DNA): TGTGCCAGCAGCTTCCGGGACGAACAAGAGACCCAGTACTTC.

The rearrangement links TRBV11-1 to TRBJ1-1, with D perhaps matching TRBD1 (5 bases). Germline CDR1 and CDR2: SGHAT and FQDESV (reference sequence). The CDR3 has 15 amino acids. V was clipped by 1 base and J by 0 bases, with 9 bases between them. DNA of the CDR3: TGTGCCAGCAGCTTAGTGACAGCCATGAACACTGAAGCTTTCTTT. It specifies CASSLVTAMNTEAFF. Supplemented by reference TRBV11-1 and TRBJ1-1, the full variable domain reads EAEVAQSPRYKITEKSQAVAFWCDPISGHATLYWYRQILGQGPELLVQFQDESVVDDSQLPKDRFSAERLKGVDSTLKIQPAELGDSAMYLCASSLVTAMNTEAFFGQGTRLTVV.

As to this clone: Other nucleotide sequences from this sample produce the same CDR3. The rearrangement joins TRBV20-1 to TRBJ2-5; D ambiguous. The length of the CDR3 is 11 residues. Germline values: CDR1 DFQATT, CDR2 SNEGSKA (reference sequence). V lost 3 bases and J 4 bases, leaving 6 bases between the germline ends. The CDR3 is CSASPRETQYF. CDR3 bases: TGCAGTGCTAGTCCAAGAGAGACCCAGTACTTC.

The chain is built from TRBV5-1 and TRBJ2-7; no definite D call. Germline CDR1 SGHRS, CDR2 YFSETQ. CDR3 size: 16 residues. V was clipped by 0 bases and J by 0 bases, with 13 bases between them. The CDR3 bases are TGCGCCAGCAGCTTGGCAACTGGCAGGCCCTCCTACGAGCAGTACTTC. This gives the protein CASSLATGRPSYEQYF.

The rearrangement uses TRBV5-1 and TRBJ1-2, with TRBD1 matching 7 bases. The CDR3 spans 14 residues. With 2 bases clipped from V and 6 bases from J, the junction kept 7 bases outside the gene matches. The germline V gene encodes CDR1 SGHRS and CDR2 YFSETQ. CDR3 sequence reads: CASSLFEGGDGYTF. CDR3 nucleotides: TGCGCCAGCAGCTTATTCGAAGGGGGCGATGGCTACACCTTC.

This sequence joins TRBV6-9 and TRBJ2-7, with 8 bases matching TRBD2. J lost 0 bases, V lost 6 bases, and 4 bases had no gene match. The CDR3 contains 14 residues. Germline values: CDR1 MNHGY, CDR2 SVAAGI. CDR3 sequence reads: CASRPSGSSYEQYF. As DNA, the CDR3 is TGTGCCAGCAGACCAAGCGGGAGCTCCTACGAGCAGTACTTC.

The chain has TRBV9 and TRBJ1-2; D not certain. CDR1 and CDR2 from the germline V gene are SGDLS and YYNGEE. The CDR3 is 14 residues long. V lost 3 bases and J lost 5, with 14 bases in between. CDR3 protein: CASSGEWTGYGYTF. Here the CDR3 DNA reads TGTGCCAGCAGCGGTGAGTGGACGGGATATGGCTACACCTTC.

The table lists this clone with a count of one. This rearrangement joins TRBV28 to TRBJ1-4, with D possibly being TRBD1 (5 bases). This CDR3 has 15 residues. Trimming left V 4 bases short and J 4 bases short, with 13 bases between. The germline V gene encodes CDR1 MDHEN and CDR2 SYDVKM. CDR3 residues: CASSSNADSNEKLFF. CDR3 nucleotides: TGTGCCAGCAGTTCGAACGCCGACAGTAATGAAAAACTGTTTTTT.

This chain joins TRBV11-2 and TRBJ2-5; D is perhaps TRBD2 (5 bases). Trimming removed 3 bases at V and 5 bases at J, with 13 bases between. This CDR3 has 14 residues. Germline V gene data show CDR1 as SGHAT and CDR2 as FQNNGV. CDR3 loop: CASSFVSREETQYF. CDR3 DNA sequence: TGTGCCAGCAGCTTTGTATCGAGGGAGGAGACCCAGTACTTC.

CDR3 coding DNA: TGTGCCAGCAGCCCATACCGGACAGTGAACACTGAAGCTTTCTTT. Encoded protein: CASSPYRTVNTEAFF. The chain uses TRBV5-4 and TRBJ1-1, with D perhaps TRBD1 (6 bases). This CDR3 is built from 15 residues. V lost 4 bases to trimming and J lost 0 bases, with 13 bases between them. CDR1 and CDR2 (germline): SGHNT, YYREEE (reference sequence).

The chain recombines TRBV21-1 with TRBJ2-7; TRBD2, the table's D call, was not compared with the DNA. TRBV21-1 is shown as a pseudogene. The CDR3 loop spans 17 amino acids. CDR3 sequence reads: CASSKLDSGIGGYEQYF. CDR3 bases: TGTGCCAGCAGCAAATTAGATAGCGGGATTGGAGGCTACGAGCAGTACTTC.

This clone was found once. The V and J genes are TRBV6-6 and TRBJ1-1; weak D call: TRBD1 (6 bases). V gave up 5 bases and J gave up 1 base, with 8 bases separating them. Germline V gene data show CDR1 as MNHNY and CDR2 as SVGAGI (reference sequence). The CDR3 consists of 13 residues. DNA of the CDR3: TGTGCCAGCAGTCGGGGACAGAACACTGAAGCTTTCTTT. Its translation: CASSRGQNTEAFF.

This chain joins TRBV7-9 and TRBJ1-4; D is undetermined. Germline-derived CDR1 and CDR2 are SEHNR and FQNEAQ (reference sequence). The CDR3 runs to 15 residues. With 5 bases removed from V and 0 bases from J, the gap between germline ends came to 10 bases. CDR3 in amino acids: CASSPLGATNEKLFF. CDR3 coding DNA: TGTGCCAGCAGCCCCCTAGGTGCAACTAATGAAAAACTGTTTTTT.

The V gene is TRBV14, the J gene TRBJ2-7; 10 positions agree with TRBD2. The germline V gene encodes CDR1 SGHDN and CDR2 FVKESK. The CDR3 has 17 residues. V lost 0 bases to trimming and J lost 4 bases; unmatched junction nucleotides: 9. Written as DNA, the CDR3 is TGTGCCAGCAGCCAAGACCCTAGCGGGAGAAACAAATACGAGCAGTACTTC. Translated, it gives CASSQDPSGRNKYEQYF.

The gene calls are TRBV25-1 and TRBJ1-1; unclear D gene. V was clipped by 6 bases and J by 8 bases, with 22 bases between them. Germline V gene lookup returns CDR1 MGHDK and CDR2 SYGVNS. The CDR3 runs 15 residues. For the CDR3, the DNA is TGTGCCAGCAGGGATTATAGGACCTTTACTGAGGAAGCTTTCTTT. Amino acid sequence: CASRDYRTFTEEAFF.

Remarks on this clone: At one end the junction does not follow the germline gene, possibly because of a read error. The chain employs TRBV20-1 and TRBJ1-1, with unresolved D. Germline assignment: CDR1 DFQATT and CDR2 SNEGSKA (reference sequence). The CDR3 loop spans 10 amino acids. This chain's CDR3 is CSAVAAEAFF. The CDR3 DNA is TGCAGTGCTGTTGCTGCTGAGGCTTTCTTT.

This rearrangement joins TRBV7-9 to TRBJ1-1, with D hard to call. With 5 bases removed from V and 6 bases from J, the gap between germline ends came to 22 bases. The CDR3 length is 16 residues. CDR1 and CDR2 (germline): SEHNR, FQNEAQ (reference sequence). CDR3 DNA: TGTGCCAGCAGCGCAGATCCGGGGTCCGCTGACGCTGAAGCTTTCTTT. Its translation is CASSADPGSADAEAFF.

J is TRBJ2-2 and V is TRBV29-1; weak D call: TRBD2 (5 bases). Looked up from germline, CDR1 is SQVTM and CDR2 is ANQGSEA. Trimming shortened V by 5 bases and J by 0 bases, and 10 bases separated the two germline ends. This CDR3 is 14 amino acids long. CDR3 protein: CSVRSGANTGELFF. The CDR3 nucleotides are TGCAGCGTTCGGAGCGGCGCGAACACCGGGGAGCTGTTTTTT.

The V gene is TRBV28, the J gene TRBJ2-7; no definite D call. Looked up from germline, CDR1 is MDHEN and CDR2 is SYDVKM. CDR3 length: 13 residues. V lost 7 bases, J lost 6 bases, and 16 bases lay in between. This chain's CDR3 is CASTLPQNAEQYF. The CDR3 DNA reads TGTGCCAGCACCCTTCCCCAAAACGCCGAGCAGTACTTC.

The chain carries TRBV5-1 and TRBJ1-3; no clear D. The V gene lost 4 bases and the J gene lost 1 base, with 15 bases spanning the gap. There are 16 residues in the CDR3. Germline lookup yields CDR1 SGHRS and CDR2 YFSETQ. The CDR3 loop reads CASSMVPIPSGNTIYF. DNA of the CDR3: TGCGCCAGCAGCATGGTCCCCATTCCGTCTGGAAACACCATATATTTT.

The rearrangement uses TRBV28 and TRBJ1-3, with D perhaps TRBD1 (5 bases). The CDR3 spans 15 residues. Germline V lookup: CDR1 MDHEN, CDR2 SYDVKM. V was shortened by 8 bases and J by 0 bases, with 14 bases between the two germline ends. CDR3 in amino acids: CASGSWDDSGNTIYF. As DNA, the CDR3 is TGTGCCAGCGGAAGTTGGGACGACTCTGGAAACACCATATATTTT. The full variable domain, completed using reference TRBV28 and TRBJ1-3, is DVKVTQSSRYLVKRTGEKVFLECVQDMDHENMFWYRQDPGLGLRLIYFSYDVKMKEKGDIPEGYSVSREKKERFSLILESASTNQTSMYLCASGSWDDSGNTIYFGEGSWLTVV.

Notes on this clone: The sample holds other DNA sequences that translate to the same CDR3. The chain carries TRBV28 and TRBJ1-4, with D perhaps matching TRBD1 (5 bases). In germline, CDR1 is MDHEN, CDR2 SYDVKM. V shed 3 bases and J shed 6 bases, with 11 bases lying between them. The length of the CDR3 is 14 residues. CDR3 DNA sequence: TGTGCCAGCAGTTTGGGGGGGGTTGATGAAAAACTGTTTTTT. Protein sequence: CASSLGGVDEKLFF.

The chain recombines TRBV4-3 with TRBJ2-7; 12 nucleotides align to TRBD2. The V gene end was trimmed by 0 bases and the J gene end by 6 bases; junction bases not matched to a gene: 12. CDR3 size: 18 residues. Per the germline V gene, CDR1 is LGHNA and CDR2 is YSLEER. CDR3 protein: CASSQDAWGVLAGGEQYF. The CDR3, as DNA: TGCGCCAGCAGCCAAGATGCTTGGGGGGTACTAGCGGGAGGCGAGCAGTACTTC.

V is TRBV25-1 and J is TRBJ1-2; no reliable D call. Trimming took off 2 bases at V and 3 bases at J, with 13 bases between the two ends. Germline CDR1 is MGHDK and CDR2 is SYGVNS. The CDR3 runs 15 residues. Here the CDR3 reads CASSEPETGDYGYTF. The CDR3 DNA follows: TGTGCCAGCAGTGAACCGGAGACTGGCGACTATGGCTACACCTTC.

The V gene is TRBV7-8, the J gene TRBJ2-3, with D tentatively TRBD2 (5 bases). The germline V and J ends were trimmed by 1 base and 7 bases, with 12 bases remaining between them. From germline, CDR1 is SGHVS and CDR2 FQNEAQ. The CDR3 has 14 amino acids. The CDR3 protein is CASSLGRGPNTQYF. In nucleotides, the CDR3 is TGTGCCAGCAGCTTAGGACGGGGTCCCAATACGCAGTATTTT.

V usage is TRBV30 and J usage is TRBJ2-2, with 8 bases matching TRBD1. From germline, CDR1 is GTSNPN and CDR2 SVGIG (reference sequence). CDR3 length equals 14 residues. Losses at the gene ends were 3 bases for V and 1 base for J; bases not matched to a gene: 1. The CDR3 nucleotides read TGTGCCTGGAGGGGGACAGGGAACACCGGGGAGCTGTTTTTT. Encoded protein: CAWRGTGNTGELFF.

A remark on this clone: The sample has other DNA sequences that encode this CDR3 too. J is TRBJ2-7 and V is TRBV5-1, with 7 bases identical to TRBD1. This CDR3 has 14 residues. J gave up 5 bases and V 0 bases, and 5 bases lay outside the gene matches. Germline CDR1 SGHRS, CDR2 YFSETQ. Here the CDR3 reads CASSLGTGRDEQYF. The CDR3 DNA reads as TGCGCCAGCAGCTTGGGGACAGGACGGGACGAGCAGTACTTC.

The V gene is TRBV6-1, the J gene TRBJ2-7; D call uncertain. Germline V lookup: CDR1 MNHNS, CDR2 SASEGT. This CDR3 comprises 11 residues. Between the trimmed V and J ends, which lost 4 bases and 6 bases, there was a span of 7 bases. The CDR3 spells CASSATGEQYF. CDR3 DNA sequence: TGTGCCAGCAGTGCTACGGGCGAGCAGTACTTC.